This T cell receptor (beta chain) came from a study of blood T cell repertoires in COVID-19. Study information: PBMCs, B-cell-depleted T cells, or T cells provided the cDNA or gDNA that made up the material.

This clone was seen a handful of times. The protocol was immunoSEQ multiplex PCR, while the TCRdb copy is restricted to in-frame clones and leaves out a portion. The sample gives more than 250,000 clones, roughly 89% of which show up once; 1.7% is in the top ten. Participant ages covered roughly 18 to 89 years across around 22 US areas. The CDR3 contains 10 residues. Trimming removed 6 bases from V and 8 bases from J, with 9 bases in between. Looked up from germline, CDR1 is DFQATT and CDR2 is SNEGSKA (reference sequence). The sequence was collected from a young woman with acute COVID-19. The J gene is TRBJ2-3, the V gene TRBV20-1; no definite D call. The sequencing input was PBMCs or T cells enriched from blood (not recorded which). The CDR3: CSAELTTQYF. DNA for the CDR3: TGCAGTGCCGAACTAACTACGCAGTATTTT.